This T cell receptor beta chain was identified in a study of T cell changes during pregnancy in multiple sclerosis. Generated by immunoSEQ multiplex PCR, the TCRdb table keeps only in-frame clones and is missing some. The sample holds some 30,000 clones, over 75% seen once. CDR3 length: 18 amino acids. V was clipped by 3 bases and J by 6 bases; unmatched bases: 14. Germline-derived CDR1 and CDR2 are LGHNA and YSLEER. Source: CD8+ T cells from peripheral blood mononuclear cells, taken after pregnancy. The chain links TRBV4-3 to TRBJ2-7, with 13 bases that match TRBD2. The sequence derives from a female donor with multiple sclerosis, enrolled in a pregnancy study. The CDR3 DNA sequence: TGCGCCAGCAGCCAGTTATCCGGGACTAGCGGGATTGCCGGCGAGCAGTACTTC. It specifies CASSQLSGTSGIAGEQYF.